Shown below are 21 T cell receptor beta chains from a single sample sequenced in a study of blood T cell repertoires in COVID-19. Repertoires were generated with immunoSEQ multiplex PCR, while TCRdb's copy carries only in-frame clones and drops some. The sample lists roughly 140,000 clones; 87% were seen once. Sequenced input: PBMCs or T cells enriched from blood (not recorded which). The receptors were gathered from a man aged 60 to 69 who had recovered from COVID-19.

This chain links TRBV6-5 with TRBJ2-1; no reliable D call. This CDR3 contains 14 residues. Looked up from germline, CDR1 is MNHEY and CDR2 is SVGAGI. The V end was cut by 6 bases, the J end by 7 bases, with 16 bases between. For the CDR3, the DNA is TGTGCCAGCAGATCCCCATTACATTGGAATGAGCAGTTCTTC. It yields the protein CASRSPLHWNEQFF.

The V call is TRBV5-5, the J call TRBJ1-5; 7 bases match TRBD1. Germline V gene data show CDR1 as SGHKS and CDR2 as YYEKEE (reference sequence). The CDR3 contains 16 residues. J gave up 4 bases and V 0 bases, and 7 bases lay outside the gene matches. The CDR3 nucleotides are TGTGCCAGCAGCTTGGCCAGACAGGGTGGAAATCAGCCCCAGCATTTT. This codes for CASSLARQGGNQPQHF.

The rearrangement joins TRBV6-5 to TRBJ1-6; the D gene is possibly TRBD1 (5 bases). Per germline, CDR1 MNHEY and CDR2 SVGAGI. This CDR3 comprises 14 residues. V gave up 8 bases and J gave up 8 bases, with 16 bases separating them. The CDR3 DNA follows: TGTGCCAGCTCCCTTCAGACAGTCGATTCACCCCTCCACTTT. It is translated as CASSLQTVDSPLHF.

The CDR3 loop is CASSGLVSTDTQYF. CDR3 DNA: TGTGCCAGCAGTGGGCTAGTCAGCACAGATACGCAGTATTTT. V gene TRBV2 combines with J gene TRBJ2-3; D is ambiguous. The CDR3 spans 14 residues. Trimming took off 4 bases at V and 0 bases at J, with 8 bases between the two ends. Germline-derived CDR1 and CDR2 are SNHLY and FYNNEI.

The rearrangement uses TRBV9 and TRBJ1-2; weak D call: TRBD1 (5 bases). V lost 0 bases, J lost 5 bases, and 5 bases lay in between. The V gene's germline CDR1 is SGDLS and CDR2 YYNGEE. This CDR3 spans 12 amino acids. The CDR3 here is CASSVAGYGYTF. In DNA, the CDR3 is TGTGCCAGCAGCGTAGCAGGGTATGGCTACACCTTC.

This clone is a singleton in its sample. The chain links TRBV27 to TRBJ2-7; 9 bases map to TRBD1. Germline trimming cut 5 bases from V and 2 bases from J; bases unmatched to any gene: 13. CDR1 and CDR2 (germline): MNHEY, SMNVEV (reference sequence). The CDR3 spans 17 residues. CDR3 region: CASSTAQPGTGTYEQYF. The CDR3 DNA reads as TGTGCCAGCAGTACCGCTCAACCCGGGACAGGGACCTACGAGCAGTACTTC.

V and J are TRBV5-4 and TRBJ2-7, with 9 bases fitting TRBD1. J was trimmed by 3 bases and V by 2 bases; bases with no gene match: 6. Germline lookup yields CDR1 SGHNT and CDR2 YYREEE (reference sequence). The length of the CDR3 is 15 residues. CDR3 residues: CASSLPGQGLYEQYF. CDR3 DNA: TGTGCCAGCAGCTTACCGGGACAGGGTCTCTACGAGCAGTACTTC.

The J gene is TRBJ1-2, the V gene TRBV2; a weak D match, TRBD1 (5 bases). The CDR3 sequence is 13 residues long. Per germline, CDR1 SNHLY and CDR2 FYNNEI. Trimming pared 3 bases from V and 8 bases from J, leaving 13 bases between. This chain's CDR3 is CASSEDNLPGYTF. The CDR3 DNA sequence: TGTGCCAGCAGTGAGGACAACCTGCCCGGCTACACCTTC.

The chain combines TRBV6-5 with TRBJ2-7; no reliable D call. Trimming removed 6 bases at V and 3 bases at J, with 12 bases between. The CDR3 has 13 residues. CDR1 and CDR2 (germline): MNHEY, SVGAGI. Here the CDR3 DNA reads TGTGCCAGCAGGGTGGGCCCACTCTACGAGCAGTACTTC. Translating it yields CASRVGPLYEQYF.

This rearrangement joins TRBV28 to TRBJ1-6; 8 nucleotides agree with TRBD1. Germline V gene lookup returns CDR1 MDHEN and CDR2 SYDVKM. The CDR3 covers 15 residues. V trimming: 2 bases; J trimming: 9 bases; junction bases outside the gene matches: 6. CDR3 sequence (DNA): TGTGCCAGCAGTTTACCAGGGGGCGCGGGTTCACCCCTCCACTTT. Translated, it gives CASSLPGGAGSPLHF.

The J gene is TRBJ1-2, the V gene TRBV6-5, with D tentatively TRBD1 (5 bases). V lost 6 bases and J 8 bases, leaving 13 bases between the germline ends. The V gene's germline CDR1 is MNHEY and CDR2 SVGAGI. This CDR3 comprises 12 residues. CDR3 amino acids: CASRGAGEGYTF. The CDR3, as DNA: TGTGCCAGCAGGGGAGCGGGGGAGGGCTACACCTTC.

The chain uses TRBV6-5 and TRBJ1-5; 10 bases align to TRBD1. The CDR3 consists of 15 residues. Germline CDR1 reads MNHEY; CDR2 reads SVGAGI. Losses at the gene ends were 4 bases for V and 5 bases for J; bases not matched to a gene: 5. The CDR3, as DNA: TGTGCCAGCAGTTCAAGGGACAGGGGATATCAGCCCCAGCATTTT. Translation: CASSSRDRGYQPQHF.

The DNA for the CDR3 is TGTGCCAGCAGTGAAGCCATCTGGACAGCCCAGCATTTT. Residues: CASSEAIWTAQHF. The chain employs TRBV12-3 or TRBV12-4 and TRBJ1-5; D may be TRBD1 (6 bases). The CDR3 consists of 13 residues. Trimming pared 5 bases from V and 11 bases from J, leaving 16 bases between.

CDR3 DNA sequence: TGTGCCAGCAGCCAAATAGGGAGCGAGCAGTACTTC. Residues: CASSQIGSEQYF. V usage is TRBV3-1 (or the pseudogene TRBV3-2) and J usage is TRBJ2-7; tentative D call: TRBD2 (5 bases). Per the germline V gene, CDR1 is LGHDT and CDR2 is YNNKEL (reference sequence). V was shortened by 2 bases and J by 6 bases, with 8 bases between the two germline ends. This CDR3 region has 12 residues.

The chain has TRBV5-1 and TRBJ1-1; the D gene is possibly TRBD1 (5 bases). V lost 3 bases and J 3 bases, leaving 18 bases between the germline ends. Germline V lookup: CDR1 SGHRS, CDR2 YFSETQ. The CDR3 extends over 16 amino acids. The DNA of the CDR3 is TGCGCCAGCAGCTATGGACGCGGGGCCACTCACACTGAAGCTTTCTTT. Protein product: CASSYGRGATHTEAFF.

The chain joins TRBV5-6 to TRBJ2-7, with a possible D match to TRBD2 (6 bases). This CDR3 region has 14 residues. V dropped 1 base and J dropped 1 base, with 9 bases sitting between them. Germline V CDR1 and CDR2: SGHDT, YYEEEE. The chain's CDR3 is CASSLIGRSYEQYF. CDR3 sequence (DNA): TGTGCCAGCAGCTTGATCGGGAGATCCTACGAGCAGTACTTC.

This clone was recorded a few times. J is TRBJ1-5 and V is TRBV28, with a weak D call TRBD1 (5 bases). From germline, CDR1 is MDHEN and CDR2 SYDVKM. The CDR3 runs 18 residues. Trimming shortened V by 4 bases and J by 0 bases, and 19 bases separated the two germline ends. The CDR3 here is CASSSRRGRVYSNQPQHF. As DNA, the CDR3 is TGTGCCAGCAGTTCCCGGCGGGGCCGGGTATATAGCAATCAGCCCCAGCATTTT.

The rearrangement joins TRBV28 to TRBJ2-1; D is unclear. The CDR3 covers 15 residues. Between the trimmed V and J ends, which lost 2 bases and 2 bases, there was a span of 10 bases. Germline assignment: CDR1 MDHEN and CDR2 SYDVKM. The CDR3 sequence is CASSLGALTYNEQFF. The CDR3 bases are TGTGCCAGCAGTTTAGGAGCGCTTACCTACAATGAGCAGTTCTTC.

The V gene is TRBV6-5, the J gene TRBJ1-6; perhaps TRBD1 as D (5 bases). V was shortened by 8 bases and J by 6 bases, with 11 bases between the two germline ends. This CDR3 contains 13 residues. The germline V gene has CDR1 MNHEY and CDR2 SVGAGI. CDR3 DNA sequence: TGTGCCAGCCAGACAGCCTCTAATTCACCCCTCCACTTT. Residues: CASQTASNSPLHF.

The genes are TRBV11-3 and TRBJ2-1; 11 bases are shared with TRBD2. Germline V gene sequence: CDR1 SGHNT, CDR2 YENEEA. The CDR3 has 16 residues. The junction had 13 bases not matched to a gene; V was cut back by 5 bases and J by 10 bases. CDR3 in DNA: TGTGCCAGCAGCCGAAGGGGAACTAGCGGGGGTAGCGAGCAGTTCTTC. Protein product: CASSRRGTSGGSEQFF.

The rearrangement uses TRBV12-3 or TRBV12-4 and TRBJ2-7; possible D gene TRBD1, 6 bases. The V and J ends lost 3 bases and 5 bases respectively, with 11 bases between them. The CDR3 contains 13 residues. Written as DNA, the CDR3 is TGTGCCAGCAGTTTGGCAGGGGCCCACGAGCAGTACTTC. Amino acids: CASSLAGAHEQYF.